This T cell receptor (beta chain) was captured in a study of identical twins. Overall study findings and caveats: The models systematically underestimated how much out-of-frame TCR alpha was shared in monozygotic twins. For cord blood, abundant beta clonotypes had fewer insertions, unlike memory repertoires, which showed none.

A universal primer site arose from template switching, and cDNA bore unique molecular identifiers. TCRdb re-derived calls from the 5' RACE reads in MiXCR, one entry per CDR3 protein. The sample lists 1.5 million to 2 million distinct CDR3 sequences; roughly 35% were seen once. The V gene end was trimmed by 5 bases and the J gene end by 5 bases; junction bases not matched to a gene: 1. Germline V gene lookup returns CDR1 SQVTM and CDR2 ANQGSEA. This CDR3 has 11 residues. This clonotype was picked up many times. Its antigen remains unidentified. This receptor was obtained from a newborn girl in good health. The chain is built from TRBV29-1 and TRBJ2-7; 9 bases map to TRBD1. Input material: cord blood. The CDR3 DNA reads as TGCAGCGTTACAGGGGGCAACGAGCAGTACTTC. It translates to CSVTGGNEQYF.